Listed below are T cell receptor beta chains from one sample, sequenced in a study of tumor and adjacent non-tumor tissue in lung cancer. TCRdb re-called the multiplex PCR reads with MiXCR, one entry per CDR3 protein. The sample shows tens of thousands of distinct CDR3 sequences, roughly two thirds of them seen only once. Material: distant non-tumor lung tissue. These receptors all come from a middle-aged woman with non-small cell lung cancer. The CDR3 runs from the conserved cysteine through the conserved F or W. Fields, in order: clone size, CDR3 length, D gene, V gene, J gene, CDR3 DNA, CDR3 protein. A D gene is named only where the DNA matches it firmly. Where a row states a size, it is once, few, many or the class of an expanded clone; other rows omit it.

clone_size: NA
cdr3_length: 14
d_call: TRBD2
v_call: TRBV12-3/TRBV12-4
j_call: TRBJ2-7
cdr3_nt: TGTGCCAACAGCCCAGGGACTAGCGTATACGAGCAGTATTTC
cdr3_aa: CANSPGTSVYEQYF

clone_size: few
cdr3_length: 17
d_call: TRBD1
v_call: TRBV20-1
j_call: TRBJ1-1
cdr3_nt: TGCAGTGCCCTGATCAGGGGGGCGCGAAATTTGGGCACTGAAGCTTTCTTT
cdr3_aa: CSALIRGARNLGTEAFF

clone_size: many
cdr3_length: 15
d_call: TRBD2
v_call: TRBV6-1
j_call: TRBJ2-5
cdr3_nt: TGTGCCAGCAGAGGAGAGGGACTAGCGCAAGAGACCCAGTACTTC
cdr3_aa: CASRGEGLAQETQYF

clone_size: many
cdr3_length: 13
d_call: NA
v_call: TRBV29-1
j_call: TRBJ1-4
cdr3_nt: TGCAGCGCCCGTCTCCGGGACGCCGAAAAACTGTTTTTT
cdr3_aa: CSARLRDAEKLFF

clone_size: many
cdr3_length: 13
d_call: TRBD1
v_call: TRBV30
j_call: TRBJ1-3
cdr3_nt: TGTGCCTGGAGTCCAGACCACAGGGGCGGATCATATTTT
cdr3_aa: CAWSPDHRGGSYF

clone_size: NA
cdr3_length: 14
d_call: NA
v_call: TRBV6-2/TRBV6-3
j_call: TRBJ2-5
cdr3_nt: TGTGCCAGAGCGAGGGGAGCCAACCTGGAGACCCAGTACTTC
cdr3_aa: CARARGANLETQYF

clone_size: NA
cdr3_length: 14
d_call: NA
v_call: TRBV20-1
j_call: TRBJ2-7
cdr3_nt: TGCGGTGCTAAACTTCTTTTTAAGGGATCCGAGCAGTACTTC
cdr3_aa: CGAKLLFKGSEQYF

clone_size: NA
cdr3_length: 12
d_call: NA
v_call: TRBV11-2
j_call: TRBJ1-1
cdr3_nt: TGTGCCAGCAGCTTAGAGCGGACACTGACTTCCTTT
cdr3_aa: CASSLERTLTSF

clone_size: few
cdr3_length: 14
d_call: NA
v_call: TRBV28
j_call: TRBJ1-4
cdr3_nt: TGTGCCAGCAGTTTTTGGGGAACTAATGAAAAACTGTTTTTT
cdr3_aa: CASSFWGTNEKLFF

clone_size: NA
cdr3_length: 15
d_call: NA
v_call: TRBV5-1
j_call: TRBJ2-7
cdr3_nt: TGCGCCAGCAGCCAACAGGGAGGGGGCTCCTACGAGCAGTACTTC
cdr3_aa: CASSQQGGGSYEQYF

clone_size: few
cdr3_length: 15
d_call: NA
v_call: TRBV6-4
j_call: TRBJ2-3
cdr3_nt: TGTGCCGGCAGTGAATCCGCGGGCAGCACAGATACGCAGTATTTT
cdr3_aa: CAGSESAGSTDTQYF

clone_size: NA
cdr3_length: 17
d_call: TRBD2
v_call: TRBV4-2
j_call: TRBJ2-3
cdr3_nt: TGTGCCAGCAGCCCCCTCTCGACTAGCGGGAGTAGAGATGCGCAGTATTTT
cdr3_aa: CASSPLSTSGSRDAQYF

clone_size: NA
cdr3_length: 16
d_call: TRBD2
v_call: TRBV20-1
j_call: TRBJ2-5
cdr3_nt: TGCAGTGCTAGAGTAAGACTAGCGGGAGCGCGAGAGATCCAGTACTTT
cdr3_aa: CSARVRLAGAREIQYF

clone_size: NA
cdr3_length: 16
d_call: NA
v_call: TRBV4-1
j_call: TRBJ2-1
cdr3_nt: TGCGCCGGCAGCCAAGACGCGGCAGTTACAAACAATGAGCAGTTCTTC
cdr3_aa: CAGSQDAAVTNNEQFF

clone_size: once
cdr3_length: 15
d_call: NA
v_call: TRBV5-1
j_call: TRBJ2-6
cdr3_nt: TGCGCCAGCAGCTCCAGGGACTCTGGGGCCAACGTCCTGACTTTC
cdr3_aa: CASSSRDSGANVLTF

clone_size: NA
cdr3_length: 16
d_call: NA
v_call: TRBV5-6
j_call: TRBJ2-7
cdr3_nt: TGTGCCAGTAGCTTATTCGGGGGCACGGAGTCCAACGAGCAGTACTTC
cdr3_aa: CASSLFGGTESNEQYF

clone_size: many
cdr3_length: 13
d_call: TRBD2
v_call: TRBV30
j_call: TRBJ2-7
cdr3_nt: TGTGCCTGGAGTCGGCGGGAGTTTTTGGAGCAGTACTTC
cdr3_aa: CAWSRREFLEQYF

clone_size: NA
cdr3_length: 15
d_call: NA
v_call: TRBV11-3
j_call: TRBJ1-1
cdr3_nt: TGTGCCAGCATCCCGAGTCGGGAAAGGCAGATTGAAGCTTTCTTT
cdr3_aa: CASIPSRERQIEAFF

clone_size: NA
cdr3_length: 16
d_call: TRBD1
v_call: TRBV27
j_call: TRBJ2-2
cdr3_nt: TGTGCCAGCAGGAGACAGGGGGCCAGTACGCACGGGGAGCTGTTTTTT
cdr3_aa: CASRRQGASTHGELFF

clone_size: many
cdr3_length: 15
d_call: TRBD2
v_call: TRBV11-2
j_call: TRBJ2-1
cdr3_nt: TGTGCCAGGAGCTTAGTAACGGGAGGGCCGCGCGAGCAGTTCTTC
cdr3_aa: CARSLVTGGPREQFF

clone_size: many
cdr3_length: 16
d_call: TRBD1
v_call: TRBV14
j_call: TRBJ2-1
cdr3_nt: TGTGCCAGCAGCCAAGACAGGGGACAGATCTACAATGAGCAGTTCTTC
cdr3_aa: CASSQDRGQIYNEQFF

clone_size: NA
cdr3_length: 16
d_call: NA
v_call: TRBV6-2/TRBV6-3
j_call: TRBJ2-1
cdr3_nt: TGTGCCAGCAGCTCTTATGGGACGGGATACAACAATGAGCAGTTCTTC
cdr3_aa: CASSSYGTGYNNEQFF

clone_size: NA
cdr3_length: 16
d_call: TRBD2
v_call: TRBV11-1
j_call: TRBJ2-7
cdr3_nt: TGTGCCAGCAGCATCGGGAATAGCGGGTTATTTTACGAGCAGTACTTC
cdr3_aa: CASSIGNSGLFYEQYF

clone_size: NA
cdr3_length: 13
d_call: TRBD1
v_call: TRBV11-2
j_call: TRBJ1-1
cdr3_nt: TGTGCCTGCAGCTATCGTGAGGGGGCGGGGTCTTTCTTT
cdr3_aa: CACSYREGAGSFF

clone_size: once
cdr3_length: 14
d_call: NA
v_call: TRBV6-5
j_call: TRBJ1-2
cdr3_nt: TGTGCCAGCAGTTACTCGAGGGAGGGGAATGGCTACATCTTC
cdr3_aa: CASSYSREGNGYIF

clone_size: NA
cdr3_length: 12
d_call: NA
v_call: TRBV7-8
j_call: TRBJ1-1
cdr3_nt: TGTACCAGCAGCGGCCTACAGGTTCAAGCTATCTTT
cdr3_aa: CTSSGLQVQAIF

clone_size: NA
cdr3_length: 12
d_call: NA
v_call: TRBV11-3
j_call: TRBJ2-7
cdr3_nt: TGTGCCGGCAGCTTAGAATGGGGCGAGCAATACTTC
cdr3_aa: CAGSLEWGEQYF

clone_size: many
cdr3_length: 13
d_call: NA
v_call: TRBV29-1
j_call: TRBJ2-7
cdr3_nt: TGCAGCGTTGTTGGATCAGTCTACTACGAGCAGTACTTC
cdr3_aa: CSVVGSVYYEQYF

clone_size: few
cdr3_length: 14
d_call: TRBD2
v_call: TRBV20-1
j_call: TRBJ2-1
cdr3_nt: TGCAGTGCAGGACTAGCGGGGGTAAACAATGAGCAGTTCTTC
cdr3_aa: CSAGLAGVNNEQFF

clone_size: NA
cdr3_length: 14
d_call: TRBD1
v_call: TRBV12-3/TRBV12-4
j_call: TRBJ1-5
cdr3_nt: TGTGCCAGCAGTTCGGCCGACAGGGGTCAACCCCAGCATTTT
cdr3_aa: CASSSADRGQPQHF

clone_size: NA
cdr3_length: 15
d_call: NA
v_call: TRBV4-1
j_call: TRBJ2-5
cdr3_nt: TGCGCCAGCAGCCAAGGGCGGCAGGCTCGAGAGACCCAGTACTTC
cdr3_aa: CASSQGRQARETQYF

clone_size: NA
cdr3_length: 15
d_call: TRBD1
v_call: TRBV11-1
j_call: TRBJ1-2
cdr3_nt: TGTACCAGCAGGCCCCACCCCGACAGGGACTATGGCTTCACCTTC
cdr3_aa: CTSRPHPDRDYGFTF

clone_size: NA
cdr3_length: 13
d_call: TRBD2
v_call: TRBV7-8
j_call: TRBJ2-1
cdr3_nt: TGTGCCAACAGCGACCAGGGACTAGCCACTCGCGACTTC
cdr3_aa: CANSDQGLATRDF

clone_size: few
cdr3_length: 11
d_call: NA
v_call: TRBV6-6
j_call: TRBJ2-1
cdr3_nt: TGTGCCAGCGACTGGTCGGATGAGCAGTTCTTC
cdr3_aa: CASDWSDEQFF

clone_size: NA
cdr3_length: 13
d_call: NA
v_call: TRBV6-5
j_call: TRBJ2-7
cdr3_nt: TGTGCCAGGAGAGTAGGACAGGCGGGGGAGCAGTATTTC
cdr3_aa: CARRVGQAGEQYF

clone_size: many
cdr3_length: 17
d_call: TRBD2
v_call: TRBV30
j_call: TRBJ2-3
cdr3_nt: TGTGCCTGGAGTGTACCGGGACTAGCGTCCAGCACAGATACGCAGTATTTT
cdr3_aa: CAWSVPGLASSTDTQYF

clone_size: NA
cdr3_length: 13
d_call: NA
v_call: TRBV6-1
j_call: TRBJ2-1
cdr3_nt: TGTGTCAGCAGTGAGGGTGAACACAATGAGCAGTTCTTC
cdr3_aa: CVSSEGEHNEQFF

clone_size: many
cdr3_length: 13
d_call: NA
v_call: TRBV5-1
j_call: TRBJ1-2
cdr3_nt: TGCGCCAGCAGCTTGGCCAACTCGAGGGGCTACACCTTC
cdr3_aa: CASSLANSRGYTF

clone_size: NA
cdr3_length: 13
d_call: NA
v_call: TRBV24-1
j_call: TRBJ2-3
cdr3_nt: TGTGCCATCAGTGATTCTACGACAGAAACGCAGTATTTT
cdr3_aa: CAISDSTTETQYF

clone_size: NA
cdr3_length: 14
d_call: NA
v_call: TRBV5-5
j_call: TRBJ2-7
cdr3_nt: TGTGCTAGCAAGCCCGGGACGGACTCCTACGGGCAGTACTTC
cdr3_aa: CASKPGTDSYGQYF

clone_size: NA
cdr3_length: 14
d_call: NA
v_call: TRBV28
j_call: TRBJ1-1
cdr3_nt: TGTGCCTGTCGTCGTAGGCAAGGGAACACTGAAGCTTTCTTT
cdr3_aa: CACRRRQGNTEAFF

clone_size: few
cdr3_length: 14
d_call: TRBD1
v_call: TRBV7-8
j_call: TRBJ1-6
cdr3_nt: TGTGCCAGCAGCTTAGACAGGGGTAATTCACCCTTCCACTTT
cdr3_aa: CASSLDRGNSPFHF

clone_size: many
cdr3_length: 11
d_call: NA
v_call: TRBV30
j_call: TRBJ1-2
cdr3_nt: TGTGCCTCTTGGCCAGGCTGGGGCTACACCTTC
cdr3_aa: CASWPGWGYTF

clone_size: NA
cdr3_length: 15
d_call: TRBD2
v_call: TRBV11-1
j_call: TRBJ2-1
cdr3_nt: TGTGCCAGCATCCGCTTGGGACTAACTGGGGATGAACAGTTCTTC
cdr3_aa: CASIRLGLTGDEQFF

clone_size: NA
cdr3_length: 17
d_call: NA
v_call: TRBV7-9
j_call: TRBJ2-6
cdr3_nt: TGTGCCAGCAACCCCCGCAGGGCTTCAGGTGGGGCCAACATCCTGACTTTC
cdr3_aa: CASNPRRASGGANILTF

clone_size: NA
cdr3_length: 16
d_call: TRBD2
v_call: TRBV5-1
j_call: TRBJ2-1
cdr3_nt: TGCGCCAGCAGCTTAACTAGCGGAACCGTGGGAAATGAGCAGTTCTTC
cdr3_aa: CASSLTSGTVGNEQFF

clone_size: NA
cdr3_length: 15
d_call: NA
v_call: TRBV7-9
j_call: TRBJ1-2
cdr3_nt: TGTGTCAGCAGCCAACCCGACTCGGACGGCTATGGCTACACCTTC
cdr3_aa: CVSSQPDSDGYGYTF

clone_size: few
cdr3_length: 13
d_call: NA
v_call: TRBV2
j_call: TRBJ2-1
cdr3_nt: TGTGCCAGCAGTCACTACTCCTACAATGAGCAGTTCTTC
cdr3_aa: CASSHYSYNEQFF

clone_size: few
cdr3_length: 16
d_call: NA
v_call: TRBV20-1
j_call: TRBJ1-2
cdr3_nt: TGCAGTGCTAGAGATAGGGGGTCGAGGGGATCCCATGGCTACACCTTC
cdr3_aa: CSARDRGSRGSHGYTF

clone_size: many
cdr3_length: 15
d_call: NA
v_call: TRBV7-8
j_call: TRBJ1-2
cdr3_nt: TGTGCCAGCAGCTTCAACATCGGGACAAACTATGGCTACACCTTC
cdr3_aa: CASSFNIGTNYGYTF

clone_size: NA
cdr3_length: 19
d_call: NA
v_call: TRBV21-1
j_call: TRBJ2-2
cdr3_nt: TGTACCAGCAGCGAAAGGGGGTCCCGAACGAGCTTCCAGGCCGGGGAGCTGTTTTTT
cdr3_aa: CTSSERGSRTSFQAGELFF

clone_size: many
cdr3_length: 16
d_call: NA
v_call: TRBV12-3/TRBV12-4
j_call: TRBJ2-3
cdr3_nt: TGTGCCAGCAGTTTAAGGGCTAGGCCCCTCACAGATACGCAGTATTTT
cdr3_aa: CASSLRARPLTDTQYF

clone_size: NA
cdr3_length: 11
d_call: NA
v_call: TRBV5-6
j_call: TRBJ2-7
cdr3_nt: TGTGCCAGCAGCTCGACGATGGAGCACTACTTC
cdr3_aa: CASSSTMEHYF